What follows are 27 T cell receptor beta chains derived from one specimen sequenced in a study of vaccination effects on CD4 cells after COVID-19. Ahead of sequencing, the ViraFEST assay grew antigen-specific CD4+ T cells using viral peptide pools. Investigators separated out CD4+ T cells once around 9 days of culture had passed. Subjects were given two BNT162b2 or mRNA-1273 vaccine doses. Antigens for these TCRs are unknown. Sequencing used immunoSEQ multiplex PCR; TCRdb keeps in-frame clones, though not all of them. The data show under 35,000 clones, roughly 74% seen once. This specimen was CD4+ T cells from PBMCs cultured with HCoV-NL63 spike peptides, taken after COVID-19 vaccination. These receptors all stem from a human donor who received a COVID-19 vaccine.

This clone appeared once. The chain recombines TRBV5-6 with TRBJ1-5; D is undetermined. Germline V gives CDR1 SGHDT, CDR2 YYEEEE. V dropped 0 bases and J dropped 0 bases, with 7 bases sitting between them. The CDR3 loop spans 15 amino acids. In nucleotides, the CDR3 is TGTGCCAGCAGCTTGGCACTCTATAGCAATCAGCCCCAGCATTTT. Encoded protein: CASSLALYSNQPQHF.

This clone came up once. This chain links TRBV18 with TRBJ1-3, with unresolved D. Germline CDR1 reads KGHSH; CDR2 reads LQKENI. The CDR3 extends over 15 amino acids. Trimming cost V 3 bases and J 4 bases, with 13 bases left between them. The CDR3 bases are TGTGCCAGCTCACCGCAAGGAGGGCTCGGAAACACCATATATTTT. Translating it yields CASSPQGGLGNTIYF.

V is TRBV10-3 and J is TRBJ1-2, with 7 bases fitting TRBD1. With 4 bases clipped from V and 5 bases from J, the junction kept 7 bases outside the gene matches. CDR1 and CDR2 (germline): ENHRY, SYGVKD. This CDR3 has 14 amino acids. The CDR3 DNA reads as TGTGCCATCAGTGCAGACAGGGATGGATATGGCTACACCTTC. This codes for CAISADRDGYGYTF.

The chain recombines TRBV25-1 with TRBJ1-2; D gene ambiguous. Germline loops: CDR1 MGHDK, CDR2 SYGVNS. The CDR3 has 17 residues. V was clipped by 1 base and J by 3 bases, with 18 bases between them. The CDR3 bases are TGTGCCAGCAGTGAATTAGGAACCAGTGACACGCACTATGGCTACACCTTC. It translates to CASSELGTSDTHYGYTF.

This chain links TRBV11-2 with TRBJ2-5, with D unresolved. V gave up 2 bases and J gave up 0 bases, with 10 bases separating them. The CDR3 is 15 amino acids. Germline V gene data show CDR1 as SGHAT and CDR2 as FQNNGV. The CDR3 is CASSLSEINQETQYF. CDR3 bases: TGTGCCAGCAGCTTATCCGAGATTAACCAAGAGACCCAGTACTTC.

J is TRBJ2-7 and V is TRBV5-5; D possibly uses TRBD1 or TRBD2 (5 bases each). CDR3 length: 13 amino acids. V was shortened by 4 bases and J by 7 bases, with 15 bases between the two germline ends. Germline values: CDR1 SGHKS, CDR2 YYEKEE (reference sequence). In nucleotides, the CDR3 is TGTGCCAGCAGCCGGGGCCCCGCTCGGGAGCAGTACTTC. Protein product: CASSRGPAREQYF.

Here the CDR3 reads CASSDSEGGSRNEQFF. The CDR3 DNA sequence: TGTGCCAGCAGTGACTCCGAGGGCGGGAGTAGGAATGAGCAGTTCTTC. The rearrangement links TRBV6-4 to TRBJ2-1; TRBD2 matches 7 bases. The CDR3 consists of 16 residues. The germline V gene has CDR1 MRHNA and CDR2 SNTAGT. The V gene end was trimmed by 0 bases and the J gene end by 7 bases; junction bases not matched to a gene: 9.

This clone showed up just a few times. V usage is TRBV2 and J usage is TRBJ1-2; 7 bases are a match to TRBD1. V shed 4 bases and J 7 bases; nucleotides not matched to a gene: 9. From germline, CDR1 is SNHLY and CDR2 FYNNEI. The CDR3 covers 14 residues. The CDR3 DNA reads TGTGCCAGCAGTGGAGACAGGGTATTAGGTGGCTACACCTTC. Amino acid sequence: CASSGDRVLGGYTF.

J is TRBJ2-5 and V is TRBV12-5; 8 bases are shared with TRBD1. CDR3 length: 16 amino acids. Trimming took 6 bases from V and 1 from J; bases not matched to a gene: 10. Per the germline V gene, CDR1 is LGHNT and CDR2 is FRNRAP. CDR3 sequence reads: CASGQTGVFLQETQYF. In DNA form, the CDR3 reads TGTGCTAGTGGGCAGACAGGGGTCTTCCTCCAAGAGACCCAGTACTTC.

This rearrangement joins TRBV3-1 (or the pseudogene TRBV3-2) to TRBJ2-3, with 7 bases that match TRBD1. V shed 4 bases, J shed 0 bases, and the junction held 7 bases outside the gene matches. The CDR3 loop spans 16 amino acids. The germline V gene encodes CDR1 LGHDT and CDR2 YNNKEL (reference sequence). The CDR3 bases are TGTGCCAGCAGCCTTGAGGGGGCGCGGAGCACAGATACGCAGTATTTT. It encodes CASSLEGARSTDTQYF.

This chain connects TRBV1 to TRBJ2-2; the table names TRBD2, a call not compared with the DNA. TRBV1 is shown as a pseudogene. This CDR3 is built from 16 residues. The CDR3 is CTSSQDESSMSGELFF. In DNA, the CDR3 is TGCACCAGCAGCCAAGACGAATCTAGCATGTCCGGGGAGCTGTTTTTT.

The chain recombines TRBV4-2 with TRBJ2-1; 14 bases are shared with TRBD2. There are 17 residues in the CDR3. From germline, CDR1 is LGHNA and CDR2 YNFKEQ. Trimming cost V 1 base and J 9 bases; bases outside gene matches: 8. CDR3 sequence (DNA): TGTGCCAGCAGCCAAGTCCAGACTAGCGGGGGGGCAATTGAGCAGTTCTTC. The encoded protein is CASSQVQTSGGAIEQFF.

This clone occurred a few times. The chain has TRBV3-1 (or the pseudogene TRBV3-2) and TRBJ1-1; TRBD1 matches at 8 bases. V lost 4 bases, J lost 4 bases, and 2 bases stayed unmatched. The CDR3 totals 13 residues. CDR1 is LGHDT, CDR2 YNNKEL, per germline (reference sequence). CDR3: CASSPTGATEAFF. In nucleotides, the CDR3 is TGTGCCAGCAGCCCGACAGGGGCCACTGAAGCTTTCTTT.

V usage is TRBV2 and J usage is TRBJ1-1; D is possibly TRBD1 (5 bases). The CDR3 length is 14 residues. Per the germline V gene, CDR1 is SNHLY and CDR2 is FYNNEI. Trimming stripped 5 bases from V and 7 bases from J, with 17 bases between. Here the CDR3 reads CASSNRWERNEAFF. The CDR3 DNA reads TGTGCCAGCAGTAACAGGTGGGAGAGAAATGAAGCTTTCTTT. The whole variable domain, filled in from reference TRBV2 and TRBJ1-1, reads EPEVTQTPSHQVTQMGQEVILRCVPISNHLYFYWYRQILGQKVEFLVSFYNNEISEKSEIFDDQFSVERPDGSNFTLKIRSTKLEDSAMYFCASSNRWERNEAFFGQGTRLTVV.

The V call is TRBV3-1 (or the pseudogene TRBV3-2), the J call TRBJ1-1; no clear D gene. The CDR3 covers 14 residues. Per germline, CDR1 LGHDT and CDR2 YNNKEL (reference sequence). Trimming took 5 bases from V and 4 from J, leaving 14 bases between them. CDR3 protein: CASSRVAGSTEAFF. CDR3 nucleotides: TGTGCCAGCAGCAGGGTAGCGGGGAGCACTGAAGCTTTCTTT.

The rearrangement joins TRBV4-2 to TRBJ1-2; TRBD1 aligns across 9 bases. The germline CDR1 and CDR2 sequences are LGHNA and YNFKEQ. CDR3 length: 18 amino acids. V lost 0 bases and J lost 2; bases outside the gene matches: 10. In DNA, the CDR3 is TGTGCCAGCAGCCAAGACCCCGGGACAGGGCTATTCAACTATGGCTACACCTTC. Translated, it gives CASSQDPGTGLFNYGYTF.

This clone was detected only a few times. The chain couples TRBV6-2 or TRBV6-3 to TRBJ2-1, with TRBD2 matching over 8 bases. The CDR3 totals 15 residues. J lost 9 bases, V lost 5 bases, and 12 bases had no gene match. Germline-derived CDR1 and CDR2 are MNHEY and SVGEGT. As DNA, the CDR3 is TGTGCCAGCAGTGGAACGCGGGAGGCGAGTATTGAGCAGTTCTTC. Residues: CASSGTREASIEQFF.

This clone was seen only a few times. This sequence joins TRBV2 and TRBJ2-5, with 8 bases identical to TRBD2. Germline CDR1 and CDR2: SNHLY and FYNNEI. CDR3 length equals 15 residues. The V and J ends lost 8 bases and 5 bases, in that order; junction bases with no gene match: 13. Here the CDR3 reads CASSRGGGRYETQYF. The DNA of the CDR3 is TGTGCCAGCTCCCGCGGCGGGGGGCGCTATGAGACCCAGTACTTC. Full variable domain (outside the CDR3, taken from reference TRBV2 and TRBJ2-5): EPEVTQTPSHQVTQMGQEVILRCVPISNHLYFYWYRQILGQKVEFLVSFYNNEISEKSEIFDDQFSVERPDGSNFTLKIRSTKLEDSAMYFCASSRGGGRYETQYFGPGTRLLVL.

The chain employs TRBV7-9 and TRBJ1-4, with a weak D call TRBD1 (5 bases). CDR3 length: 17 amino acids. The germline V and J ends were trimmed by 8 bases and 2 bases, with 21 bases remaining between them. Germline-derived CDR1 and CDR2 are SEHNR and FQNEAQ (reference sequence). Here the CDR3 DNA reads TGTGCCAGCGACGGGGGTCCGGCCGGAAGGACTAATGAAAAACTGTTTTTT. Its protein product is CASDGGPAGRTNEKLFF.

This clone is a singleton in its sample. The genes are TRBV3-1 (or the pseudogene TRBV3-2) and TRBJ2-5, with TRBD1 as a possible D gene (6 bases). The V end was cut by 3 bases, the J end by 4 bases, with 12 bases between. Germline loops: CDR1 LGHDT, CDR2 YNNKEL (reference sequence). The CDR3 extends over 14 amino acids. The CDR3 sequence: CASSQAGVGETQYF. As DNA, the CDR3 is TGTGCCAGCAGCCAGGCAGGGGTGGGAGAGACCCAGTACTTC.

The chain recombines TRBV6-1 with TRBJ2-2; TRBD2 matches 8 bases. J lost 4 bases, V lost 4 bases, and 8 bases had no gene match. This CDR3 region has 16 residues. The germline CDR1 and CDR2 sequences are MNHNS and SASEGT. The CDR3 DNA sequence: TGTGCCAGCAGTGGGGCGGGACTAGTTGTCACCGGGGAGCTGTTTTTT. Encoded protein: CASSGAGLVVTGELFF.

The CDR3 DNA is TGTGCCAGCAGTGACTCGGACCGATACTATGGCTACACCTTC. Its translation: CASSDSDRYYGYTF. The rearrangement joins TRBV6-4 to TRBJ1-2; D unresolved. Between the trimmed V and J ends, which lost 0 bases and 3 bases, there was a span of 8 bases. This CDR3 spans 14 amino acids. Germline V gives CDR1 MRHNA, CDR2 SNTAGT.

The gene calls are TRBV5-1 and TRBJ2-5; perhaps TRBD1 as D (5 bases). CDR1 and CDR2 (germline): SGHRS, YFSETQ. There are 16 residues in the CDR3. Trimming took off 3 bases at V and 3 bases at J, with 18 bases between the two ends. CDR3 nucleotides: TGCGCCAGCAGCTCCGAAGGGGCAGCTTACAAAGAGACCCAGTACTTC. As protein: CASSSEGAAYKETQYF.

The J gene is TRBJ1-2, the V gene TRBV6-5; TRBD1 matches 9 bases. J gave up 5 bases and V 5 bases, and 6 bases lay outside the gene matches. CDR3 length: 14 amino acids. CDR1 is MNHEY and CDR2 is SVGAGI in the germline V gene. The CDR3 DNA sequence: TGTGCCAGCAGTAAATCACAGGGGGCATATGGCTACACCTTC. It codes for CASSKSQGAYGYTF.

For the CDR3, the DNA is TGTGCCAGTCGAATCGTTGCTAGCCTCAACATTCAGTACTTC. It yields the protein CASRIVASLNIQYF. The V call is TRBV19, the J call TRBJ2-4; possibly TRBD2 for D (5 bases). Germline lookup yields CDR1 LNHDA and CDR2 SQIVND (reference sequence). The CDR3 extends over 14 amino acids. Deletions cut 8 bases from V and 7 bases from J, with 18 bases between.

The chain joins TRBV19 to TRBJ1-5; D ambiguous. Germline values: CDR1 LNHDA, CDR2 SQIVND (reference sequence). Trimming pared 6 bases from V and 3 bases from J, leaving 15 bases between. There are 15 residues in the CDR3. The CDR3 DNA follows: TGTGCCAGTAGCTCCGTTGGACGGTACAATCAGCCCCAGCATTTT. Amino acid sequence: CASSSVGRYNQPQHF.

The CDR3 DNA reads as TGTGCCAGCAGCGTAGTCCCTAGCGGGGGGGAGTACGTTGGGAATGAGCAGTTCTTC. It translates to CASSVVPSGGEYVGNEQFF. The chain uses TRBV9 and TRBJ2-1; 12 bases are shared with TRBD2. The junction had 14 bases not matched to a gene; V was cut back by 0 bases and J by 7 bases. CDR3 length: 19 amino acids. The germline V gene has CDR1 SGDLS and CDR2 YYNGEE.